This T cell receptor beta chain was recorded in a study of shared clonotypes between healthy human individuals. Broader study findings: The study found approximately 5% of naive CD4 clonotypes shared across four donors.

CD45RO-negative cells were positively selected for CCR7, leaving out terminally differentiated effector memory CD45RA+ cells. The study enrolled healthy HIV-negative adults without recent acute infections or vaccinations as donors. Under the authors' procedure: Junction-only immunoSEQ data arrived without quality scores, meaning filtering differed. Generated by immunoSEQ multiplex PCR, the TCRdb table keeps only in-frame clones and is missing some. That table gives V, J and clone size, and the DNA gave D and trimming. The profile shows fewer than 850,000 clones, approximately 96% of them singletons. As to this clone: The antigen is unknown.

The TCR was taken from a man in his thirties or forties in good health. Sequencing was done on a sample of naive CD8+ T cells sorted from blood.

The DNA for the CDR3 is TGTGCCAGCAGTGACAGGACAGGGGGGTCCGAGCAGTACTTC. Translation gives CASSDRTGGSEQYF. The chain couples TRBV6-1 to TRBJ2-7; 10 bases line up with TRBD1. Germline assignment: CDR1 MNHNS and CDR2 SASEGT. With 3 bases clipped from V and 6 bases from J, the junction kept 5 bases outside the gene matches. The CDR3 totals 14 residues.